This paragraph covers one T cell receptor beta chain sequence. Trimming took off 5 bases at V and 4 bases at J, with 12 bases between the two ends. There are 13 residues in the CDR3. The germline gives CDR1 LNHDA, CDR2 SQIVND (reference sequence). These data originate in a study of blood T cell repertoires in COVID-19. Study in general: Acute-phase and convalescent COVID-19 samples originated in the United States, Italy and Spain. Nucleic acid was either cDNA or gDNA, and it came from T cells, B-cell-depleted T cells, or PBMCs.

In the study's own analysis: The assay estimated nucleated cells by amplifying reference gene primers. Profiling relied on immunoSEQ multiplex PCR, and the TCRdb table lists in-frame clones only, not all of them. The DNA was the basis for D and trimming; V, J and clone size are from that table. The sample consists of 90,000 to 130,000 clones, 88% of them appearing once. The chain links TRBV19 to TRBJ2-7; D may be TRBD2 (6 bases). The sequence came from a woman aged 45-60 years with acute or convalescent COVID-19. Sequenced: peripheral blood. The CDR3 loop is CASSPSGSYEQYF. The CDR3 coding sequence is TGTGCCAGTAGTCCCAGCGGGTCATACGAGCAGTACTTC.